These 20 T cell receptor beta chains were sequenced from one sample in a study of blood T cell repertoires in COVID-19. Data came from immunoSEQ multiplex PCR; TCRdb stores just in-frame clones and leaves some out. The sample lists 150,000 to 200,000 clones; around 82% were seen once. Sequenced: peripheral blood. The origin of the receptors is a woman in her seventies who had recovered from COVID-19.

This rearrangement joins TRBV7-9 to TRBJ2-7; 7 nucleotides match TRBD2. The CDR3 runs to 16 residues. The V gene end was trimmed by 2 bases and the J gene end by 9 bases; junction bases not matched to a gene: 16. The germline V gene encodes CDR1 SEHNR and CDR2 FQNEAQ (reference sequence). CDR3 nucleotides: TGTGCCAGCAGCTTACCCCGGGACTATAATTCGTTTGTGCAGTACTTC. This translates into CASSLPRDYNSFVQYF.

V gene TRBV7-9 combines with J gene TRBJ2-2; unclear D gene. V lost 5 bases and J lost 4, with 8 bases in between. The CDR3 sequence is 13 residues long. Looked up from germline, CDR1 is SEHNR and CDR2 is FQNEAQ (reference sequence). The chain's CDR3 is CASSGRVTGELFF. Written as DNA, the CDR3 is TGTGCCAGCAGCGGCCGGGTCACCGGGGAGCTGTTTTTT.

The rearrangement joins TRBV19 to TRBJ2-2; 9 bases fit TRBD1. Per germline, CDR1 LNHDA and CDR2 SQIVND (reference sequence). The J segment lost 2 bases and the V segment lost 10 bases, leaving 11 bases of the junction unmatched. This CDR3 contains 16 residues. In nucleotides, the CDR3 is TGTGCCACCGCGGACAGGGGTCGGACTAACACCGGGGAGCTGTTTTTT. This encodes CATADRGRTNTGELFF.

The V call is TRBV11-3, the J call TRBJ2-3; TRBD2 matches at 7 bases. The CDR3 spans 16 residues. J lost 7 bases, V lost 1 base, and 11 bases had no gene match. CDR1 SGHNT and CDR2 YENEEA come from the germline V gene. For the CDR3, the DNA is TGTGCCAGCAGCTTAGGCCATTCCGGGAGGACCTATACGCAGTATTTT. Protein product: CASSLGHSGRTYTQYF.

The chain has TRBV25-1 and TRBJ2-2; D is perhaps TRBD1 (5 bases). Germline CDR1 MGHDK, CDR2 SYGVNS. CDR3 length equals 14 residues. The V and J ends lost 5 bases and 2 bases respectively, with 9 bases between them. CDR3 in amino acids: CASSWGRNTGELFF. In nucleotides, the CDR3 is TGTGCCAGCAGTTGGGGCAGAAACACCGGGGAGCTGTTTTTT.

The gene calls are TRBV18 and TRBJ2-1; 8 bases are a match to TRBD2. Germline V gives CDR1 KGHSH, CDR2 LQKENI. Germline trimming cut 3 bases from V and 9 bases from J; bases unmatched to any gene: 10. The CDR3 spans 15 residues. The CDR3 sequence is CASSPLAGGSFEQFF. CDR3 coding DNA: TGTGCCAGCTCACCCCTAGCGGGCGGTAGTTTTGAGCAGTTCTTC.

The chain's CDR3 is CASSQGGPGSEEEKLFF. In DNA form, the CDR3 reads TGCGCCAGCAGCCAAGGCGGACCCGGGTCGGAGGAGGAAAAACTGTTTTTT. J is TRBJ1-4 and V is TRBV4-1; unclear D gene. Germline V lookup: CDR1 MGHRA, CDR2 YSYEKL. The CDR3 sequence is 17 residues long. V was pared by 1 base and J by 8 bases, with 20 bases between.

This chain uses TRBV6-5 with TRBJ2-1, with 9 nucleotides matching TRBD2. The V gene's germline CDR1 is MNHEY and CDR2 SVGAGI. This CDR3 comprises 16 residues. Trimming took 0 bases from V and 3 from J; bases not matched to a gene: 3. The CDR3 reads CASSYSRGGLYNEQFF. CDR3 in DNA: TGTGCCAGCAGTTACTCGCGGGGGGGCCTCTACAATGAGCAGTTCTTC.

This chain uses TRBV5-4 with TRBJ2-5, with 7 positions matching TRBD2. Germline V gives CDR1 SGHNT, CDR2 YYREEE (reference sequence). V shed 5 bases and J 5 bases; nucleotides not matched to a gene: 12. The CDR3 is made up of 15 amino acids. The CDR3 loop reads CASRPPLAVGETQYF. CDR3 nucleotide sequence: TGTGCCAGCAGACCACCTCTAGCGGTGGGGGAGACCCAGTACTTC.

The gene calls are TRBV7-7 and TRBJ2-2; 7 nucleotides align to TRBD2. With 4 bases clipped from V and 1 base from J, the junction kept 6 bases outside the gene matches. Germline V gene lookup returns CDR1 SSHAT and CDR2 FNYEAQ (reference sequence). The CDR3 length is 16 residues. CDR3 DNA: TGTGCCAGCAGCTCCCCGGCTAGCGGGAACACCGGGGAGCTGTTTTTT. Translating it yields CASSSPASGNTGELFF.

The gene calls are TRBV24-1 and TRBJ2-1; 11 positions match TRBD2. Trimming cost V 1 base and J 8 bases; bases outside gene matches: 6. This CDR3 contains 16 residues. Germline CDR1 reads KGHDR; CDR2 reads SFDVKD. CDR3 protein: CATSDFGRGLADEQFF. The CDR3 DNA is TGTGCCACCAGTGATTTTGGCAGGGGACTAGCGGATGAGCAGTTCTTC.

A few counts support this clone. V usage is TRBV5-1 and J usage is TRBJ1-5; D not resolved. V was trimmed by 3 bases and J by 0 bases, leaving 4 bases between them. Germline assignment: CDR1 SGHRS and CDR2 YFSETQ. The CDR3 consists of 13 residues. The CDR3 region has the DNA TGCGCCAGCAGCTCCTATAGCAATCAGCCCCAGCATTTT. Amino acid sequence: CASSSYSNQPQHF.

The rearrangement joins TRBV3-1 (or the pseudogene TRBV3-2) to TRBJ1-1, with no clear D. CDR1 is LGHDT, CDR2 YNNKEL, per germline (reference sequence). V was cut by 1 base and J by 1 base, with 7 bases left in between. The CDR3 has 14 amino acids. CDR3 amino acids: CASSQVSGNTEAFF. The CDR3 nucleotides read TGTGCCAGCAGCCAAGTTTCAGGGAACACTGAAGCTTTCTTT.

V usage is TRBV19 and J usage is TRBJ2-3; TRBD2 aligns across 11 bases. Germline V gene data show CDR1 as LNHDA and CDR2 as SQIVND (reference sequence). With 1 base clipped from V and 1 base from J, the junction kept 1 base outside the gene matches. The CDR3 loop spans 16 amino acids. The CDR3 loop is CASSIVLAGGTDTQYF. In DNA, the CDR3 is TGTGCCAGTAGTATAGTACTAGCGGGGGGCACAGATACGCAGTATTTT.

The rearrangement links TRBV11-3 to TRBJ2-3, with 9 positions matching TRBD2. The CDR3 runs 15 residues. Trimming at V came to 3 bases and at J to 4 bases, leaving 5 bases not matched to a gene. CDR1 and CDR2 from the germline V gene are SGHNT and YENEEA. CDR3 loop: CASSLAGGRSDTQYF. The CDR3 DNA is TGTGCCAGCAGCTTGGCGGGGGGGCGGTCAGATACGCAGTATTTT.

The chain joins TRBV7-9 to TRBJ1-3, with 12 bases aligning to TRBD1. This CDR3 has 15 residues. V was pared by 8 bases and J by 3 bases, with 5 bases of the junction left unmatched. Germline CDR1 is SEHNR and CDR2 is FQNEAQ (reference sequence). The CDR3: CASGGTGGFGNTIYF. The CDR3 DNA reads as TGTGCCAGCGGAGGGACAGGGGGCTTTGGAAACACCATATATTTT. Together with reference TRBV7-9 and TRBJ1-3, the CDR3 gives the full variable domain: DTGVSQNPRHKITKRGQNVTFRCDPISEHNRLYWYRQTLGQGPEFLTYFQNEAQLEKSRLLSDRFSAERPKGSFSTLEIQRTEQGDSAMYLCASGGTGGFGNTIYFGEGSWLTVV.

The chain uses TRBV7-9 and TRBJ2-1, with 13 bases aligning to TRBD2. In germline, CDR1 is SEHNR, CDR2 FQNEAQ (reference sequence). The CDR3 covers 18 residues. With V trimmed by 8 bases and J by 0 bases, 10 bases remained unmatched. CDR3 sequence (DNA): TGTGCCAGCCAGGGACTAGCGGGACAAGGGGGCTCCTACAATGAGCAGTTCTTC. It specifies CASQGLAGQGGSYNEQFF.

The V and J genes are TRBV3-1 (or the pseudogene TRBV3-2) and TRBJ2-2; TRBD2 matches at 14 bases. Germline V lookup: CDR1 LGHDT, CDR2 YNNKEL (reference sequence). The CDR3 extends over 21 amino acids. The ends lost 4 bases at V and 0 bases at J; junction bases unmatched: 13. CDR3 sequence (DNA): TGTGCCAGCAGCCCCCACGGACTAGCGGGAGGACAATACGCGAACACCGGGGAGCTGTTTTTT. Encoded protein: CASSPHGLAGGQYANTGELFF.

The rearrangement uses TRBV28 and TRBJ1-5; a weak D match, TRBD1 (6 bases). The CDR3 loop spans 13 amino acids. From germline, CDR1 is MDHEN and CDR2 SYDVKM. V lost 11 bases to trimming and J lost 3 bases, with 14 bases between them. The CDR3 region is CALGGETNQPQHF. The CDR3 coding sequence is TGTGCCCTAGGGGGGGAAACCAATCAGCCCCAGCATTTT.

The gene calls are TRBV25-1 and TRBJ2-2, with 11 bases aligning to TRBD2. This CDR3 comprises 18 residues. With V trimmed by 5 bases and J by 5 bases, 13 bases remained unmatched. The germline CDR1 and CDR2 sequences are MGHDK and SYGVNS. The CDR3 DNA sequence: TGTGCCAGCAGTCCACTAGCGGGGGCCGGGTGGGAAACCGGGGAGCTGTTTTTT. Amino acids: CASSPLAGAGWETGELFF.